The 25 T cell receptor beta chains presented below share a single source sample, sequenced in a study of blood T cells in healthy people across ages. Primed by a sample-barcoded 5' primer and a J-beta primer mix, a second PCR proceeded for about 7 to 11 cycles. TCRdb processed the 5' RACE reads anew with MiXCR; each CDR3 protein has one entry. This sample carries about 640,000 distinct CDR3 sequences, approximately 40% of them seen once, and the ten largest clones take about 30%. The sequencing input was blood. The receptors stem from a man older than 75 in good health.

The genes are TRBV28 and TRBJ2-5; 8 bases align to TRBD2. V lost 5 bases and J lost 13; bases outside the gene matches: 15. The CDR3 sequence is 14 residues long. CDR1 is MDHEN, CDR2 SYDVKM, per germline. Written as DNA, the CDR3 is TGTGCCAGCAGTCCAGCCGGAGCTAGCGGGTCCCTGTACTTC. Translation: CASSPAGASGSLYF.

The table lists this clonotype with a few counts. The J gene is TRBJ2-7, the V gene TRBV7-2; 10 nucleotides agree with TRBD1. The CDR3 loop spans 16 amino acids. Looked up from germline, CDR1 is SGHTA and CDR2 is FQGNSA. Trimming at V came to 3 bases and at J to 4 bases, leaving 9 bases not matched to a gene. The CDR3 sequence is CASSFSPTGGRYEQYF. In nucleotides, the CDR3 is TGTGCCAGCAGCTTTTCCCCGACAGGGGGCCGGTACGAGCAGTACTTC.

In this sample, this clonotype turned up a few times. The chain uses TRBV19 and TRBJ1-1, with TRBD1 matching over 8 bases. In germline, CDR1 is LNHDA, CDR2 SQIVND (reference sequence). This CDR3 has 14 residues. V trimming: 4 bases; J trimming: 1 base; junction bases outside the gene matches: 2. In DNA form, the CDR3 reads TGTGCCAGTAGTACGGGACAGGCGAACACTGAAGCTTTCTTT. This codes for CASSTGQANTEAFF.

The rearrangement joins TRBV6-4 to TRBJ1-2; 9 bases fit TRBD1. Germline V gene sequence: CDR1 MRHNA, CDR2 SNTAGT. This CDR3 spans 13 amino acids. After removal of 5 bases from V and 6 bases from J, the junction contained 4 bases not matched to a gene. This chain's CDR3 is CASSNTGGDGYTF. Written as DNA, the CDR3 is TGTGCCAGCAGTAACACAGGGGGCGATGGCTACACCTTC.

The chain employs TRBV6-5 and TRBJ2-1; 8 nucleotides agree with TRBD1. The CDR3 length is 15 residues. CDR1 and CDR2 from the germline V gene are MNHEY and SVGAGI. The trim removed 0 bases at V and 12 bases at J, leaving 10 bases unmatched. CDR3 in amino acids: CASSYSEMDRAGQFF. In DNA form, the CDR3 reads TGTGCCAGCAGTTACTCGGAAATGGACAGGGCGGGGCAGTTCTTC.

This clonotype has just a few counts. The chain has TRBV12-3 or TRBV12-4 and TRBJ2-7; 10 bases line up with TRBD2. V shed 3 bases, J shed 1 base, and the junction held 3 bases outside the gene matches. The CDR3 has 15 residues. DNA for the CDR3: TGTGCCAGCAGTTTTGGTAGCGGGGGGTCCTACGAGCAGTACTTC. Protein: CASSFGSGGSYEQYF.

This clonotype was detected many times. The rearrangement uses TRBV7-2 and TRBJ1-2; a possible D gene is TRBD1 (6 bases). The CDR3 extends over 13 amino acids. V lost 1 base to trimming and J lost 8 bases, with 11 bases between them. Germline assignment: CDR1 SGHTA and CDR2 FQGNSA. CDR3 residues: CASSLEGGLGYTF. As DNA, the CDR3 is TGTGCCAGCAGCTTAGAGGGGGGGCTCGGCTACACCTTC.

There are a few counts of this clonotype. A much larger clone lies one base from this, so it may be a read error. This rearrangement joins TRBV28 to TRBJ2-1; D gene unclear. Germline CDR1 MDHEN, CDR2 SYDVKM. The CDR3 is 14 residues long. V was trimmed by 7 bases and J by 4 bases, leaving 14 bases between them. This CDR3 is CASILRASYNEQFF. The CDR3 DNA reads TGTGCCAGCATCCTACGAGCCTCTTACAATGAGCAGTTCTTC.

This clonotype was counted only a few times. The genes are TRBV14 and TRBJ2-3; the D gene could be TRBD1 or TRBD2 (5 bases each). The germline gives CDR1 SGHDN, CDR2 FVKESK. There are 16 residues in the CDR3. The V and J ends lost 4 bases and 0 bases respectively, with 14 bases between them. This CDR3 is CASSPSWGRSTDTQYF. The CDR3 coding sequence is TGTGCCAGCAGCCCGTCGTGGGGGAGAAGCACAGATACGCAGTATTTT.

The genes are TRBV6-2 or TRBV6-3 and TRBJ2-1; 10 bases fit TRBD1. This CDR3 is 16 amino acids long. V was clipped by 6 bases and J by 4 bases; unmatched bases: 9. The germline CDR1 and CDR2 sequences are MNHEY and SVGEGT. The CDR3 reads CASRQTGGWGYNEQFF. CDR3 sequence (DNA): TGTGCCAGCAGGCAGACAGGGGGCTGGGGATACAATGAGCAGTTCTTC.

Regarding this clonotype: One junction end disagrees with the germline gene, perhaps due to a read error. This chain links TRBV15 with TRBJ2-1; 15 bases are a match to TRBD2. Germline CDR1 LNHNV, CDR2 YYDKDF (reference sequence). This CDR3 is 19 amino acids long. The CDR3 spells CATSRDRGTSGRRYNERFF. As DNA, the CDR3 is TGTGCCACCAGCAGAGATAGGGGGACTAGCGGGAGGAGGTACAATGAGCGGTTCTTC.

This clonotype was observed a handful of times. The chain employs TRBV7-8 and TRBJ2-5; TRBD1 is a possible D gene (5 bases). The V and J ends lost 5 bases and 3 bases respectively, with 22 bases between them. CDR1 and CDR2 (germline): SGHVS, FQNEAQ. The CDR3 contains 17 residues. The CDR3 reads CASSPHIPTGKKETQYF. The CDR3 DNA sequence: TGTGCCAGCAGCCCCCACATACCCACAGGAAAGAAAGAGACCCAGTACTTC. Full variable domain (missing parts from reference TRBV7-8 and TRBJ2-5): GAGVSQSPRYKVAKRGQDVALRCDPISGHVSLFWYQQALGQGPEFLTYFQNEAQLDKSGLPSDRFFAERPEGSVSTLKIQRTQQEDSAVYLCASSPHIPTGKKETQYFGPGTRLLVL.

This clonotype was observed many times. This chain links TRBV29-1 with TRBJ2-1, with TRBD2 matching 15 bases. Germline CDR1 and CDR2: SQVTM and ANQGSEA. This CDR3 comprises 13 residues. V shed 6 bases and J 10 bases; nucleotides not matched to a gene: 4. The CDR3 protein is CSVGLAGGLEQFF. CDR3 DNA: TGCAGCGTGGGACTAGCGGGGGGTTTGGAGCAGTTCTTC.

As to this clonotype: A much larger clonotype is one base distant, so this may be a read error. This chain links TRBV6-5 with TRBJ1-2; 7 positions agree with TRBD1. The CDR3 is 14 residues long. V shed 5 bases, J shed 5 bases, and the junction held 8 bases outside the gene matches. The germline CDR1 and CDR2 sequences are MNHEY and SVGAGI. Here the CDR3 reads CASSAGTATYGYTF. DNA of the CDR3: TGTGCCAGCAGTGCCGGGACAGCTACTTATGGCTACACCTTC.

CDR3 in DNA: TGCAGTGCTAGAGATTGGGGCTCCGCGGGCACAGATACGCAGTATTTT. This encodes CSARDWGSAGTDTQYF. The V call is TRBV20-1, the J call TRBJ2-3; tentatively, D is TRBD1 (5 bases). The CDR3 is 16 amino acids. CDR1 and CDR2 (germline): DFQATT, SNEGSKA (reference sequence). Trimming took off 0 bases at V and 1 base at J, with 14 bases between the two ends.

Only a few counts were recorded for this clonotype. V and J are TRBV4-1 and TRBJ1-4, with unresolved D. This CDR3 region has 18 residues. V lost 0 bases, J lost 2 bases, and 16 bases lay in between. Germline V gene sequence: CDR1 MGHRA, CDR2 YSYEKL. CDR3 in DNA: TGCGCCAGCAGCCAAGATCGGGCCCCGGACGGTACTAATGAAAAACTGTTTTTT. Translation: CASSQDRAPDGTNEKLFF.

The chain is built from TRBV10-2 and TRBJ1-1; D gene ambiguous. V gave up 0 bases and J gave up 5 bases, with 16 bases separating them. This CDR3 region has 16 residues. The germline V gene encodes CDR1 WSHSY and CDR2 SAAADI. The CDR3 nucleotides are TGCGCCAGCAGTGAGTCTGTTGGAAAGGGAAGGACTGAAGCTTTCTTT. Translated: CASSESVGKGRTEAFF.

There are a few counts of this clonotype. This chain links TRBV4-1 with TRBJ2-3, with 7 bases identical to TRBD1. The length of the CDR3 is 16 residues. Germline V gives CDR1 MGHRA, CDR2 YSYEKL. With 4 bases clipped from V and 4 bases from J, the junction kept 11 bases outside the gene matches. CDR3 amino acids: CASSPRDSRSADTQYF. In nucleotides, the CDR3 is TGCGCCAGCAGCCCCAGGGACAGCCGATCGGCAGATACGCAGTATTTT.

This clonotype has just a few counts. The CDR3 coding sequence is TGTGCCAGCTCACCACAGCGGGGGGAGACCCAGTACTTC. Its translation: CASSPQRGETQYF. This rearrangement joins TRBV18 to TRBJ2-5; 8 bases map to TRBD2. Per germline, CDR1 KGHSH and CDR2 LQKENI. This CDR3 has 13 residues. The V and J ends lost 1 base and 5 bases, in that order; junction bases with no gene match: 0.

J is TRBJ2-7 and V is TRBV20-1; 10 nucleotides match TRBD2. Germline V gene sequence: CDR1 DFQATT, CDR2 SNEGSKA (reference sequence). V gave up 6 bases and J gave up 6 bases; unmatched junction bases: 17. The CDR3 contains 16 residues. The CDR3 reads CSAVHSFSSGSTEQYF. The CDR3 nucleotides read TGCAGTGCCGTGCATTCGTTCTCTAGCGGGAGTACCGAGCAGTACTTC.

This clonotype has a single count. This sequence may be a read error, since a much larger clone differs from it by one base. Because the CDR3's place on the DNA is in doubt, the DNA is left out and the CDR3 is given as listed by TCRdb. The CDR3 sequence: CSVGTGNSETRYF. The rearrangement uses TRBV29-1 and TRBJ2-5; the table calls TRBD1, which could not be checked here. The CDR3 comprises 13 residues, both ends counted. The V gene's germline CDR1 is SQVTM and CDR2 ANQGSEA.

Details on this clonotype: This CDR3 fails to terminate in the conserved phenylalanine or tryptophan, so it likely reflects a read error. The chain carries TRBV6-1 and TRBJ2-5; 7 bases fit TRBD1. The end of the DNA aligns better with TRBJ2-7, so the J call may be wrong. The CDR3 is 18 residues long. CDR1 and CDR2 from the germline V gene are MNHNS and SASEGT. Here the CDR3 reads CASKYRDSIIEVGYEQYL. The CDR3 DNA sequence: TGTGCCAGCAAATACCGGGACAGTATTATCGAAGTCGGCTACGAGCAGTACCTC.

This clonotype was detected only a few times. The CDR3 here is CASSPHRGTSTEAFF. The CDR3 DNA follows: TGTGCCAGCAGCCCCCACAGGGGAACTAGTACTGAAGCTTTCTTT. The V gene is TRBV14, the J gene TRBJ1-1, with TRBD1 matching over 7 bases. The V segment lost 4 bases and the J segment 5 bases; nucleotides outside the gene matches: 10. The CDR3 sequence is 15 residues long. Germline V lookup: CDR1 SGHDN, CDR2 FVKESK.

This clonotype was found a few times. The J gene is TRBJ2-5, the V gene TRBV6-2 or TRBV6-3; 10 bases agree with TRBD2. From germline, CDR1 is MNHEY and CDR2 SVGEGT. This CDR3 spans 22 amino acids. Trimming took 2 bases from V and 0 from J; bases not matched to a gene: 21. The CDR3 DNA follows: TGTGCCAGCAGTTACAACCCGAGGGTAGCGGGGGGTCGATTCTACTACCAAGAGACCCAGTACTTC. Protein product: CASSYNPRVAGGRFYYQETQYF.

The chain employs TRBV7-6 and TRBJ2-5; 7 bases match TRBD2. Trimming at V came to 9 bases and at J to 2 bases, leaving 12 bases not matched to a gene. Germline lookup yields CDR1 SGHVS and CDR2 FNYEAQ. The CDR3 sequence is 15 residues long. In nucleotides, the CDR3 is TGTGCCAGTACCCCCAGGACTAGTCGGCAAGAGACCCAGTACTTC. It codes for CASTPRTSRQETQYF.